This TCR beta chain derives from a study of cytomegalovirus exposure and HLA in healthy donors. Background on the study: Of approximately 400 genotyped donors, 70% to 85% clustered with self-reported Caucasian donors. Whole-study results and caveats: High sensitivity and specificity were reportedly achieved when the classifier diagnosed cytomegalovirus status. Rarity held for most TCR sequences, but there were some public TCRs that occurred in many donors.

Both 60 Vbeta primers and 13 Jbeta primers went into the PCR. TCRdb's copy holds only in-frame clones and misses some; the assay was immunoSEQ multiplex PCR. There are under 65,000 clones in the sample, with 12% held by the top ten. Note on this clone: The antigen remains undetermined.

The receptor was derived from a woman younger than 45 in good health and CMV-seropositive. Sequencing input: PBMCs.

The CDR3 protein is CASSSGTSKTTQYF. The DNA of the CDR3 is TGCGCCAGCAGCTCCGGGACATCGAAAACTACGCAGTATTTT. V usage is TRBV5-1 and J usage is TRBJ2-3; D might be TRBD1 (6 bases). CDR3 length equals 14 residues. Trimming removed 3 bases from V and 8 bases from J, with 16 bases in between. In germline, CDR1 is SGHRS, CDR2 YFSETQ.